This T cell receptor (beta chain) was observed in a study of T cell repertoires in cytomegalovirus infection. Turning to the study itself: Matching HLA type and CMV infection were both indicated by public TCR beta signatures.

TCRdb redid the calling of the reads with MiXCR, one entry per CDR3 protein. The data show about 260,000 distinct CDR3 sequences, 12% to 15% seen once. With respect to this clonotype: Its matching antigen is unknown.

The study's findings and limits: Adding up the frequency of public TCR beta families identified people who carried CMV plus the relevant HLA. In two of eight donors, the top clonotype was HLA-C-restricted CMV-specific.

Sequencing was carried out using PBMCs. This sequence was found in a human donor in good health (CMV status not recorded). Some clones in this sample may be carry-over from other donors' samples.

The CDR3 DNA reads as TGCAGTGCTAGAGAAGATAGGGCGAAGAACACCGGGGAGCTGTTTTTT. Its translation is CSAREDRAKNTGELFF. The genes are TRBV20-1 and TRBJ2-2, with D uncertain. V was shortened by 0 bases and J by 1 base, with 12 bases between the two germline ends. This CDR3 is built from 16 residues. Looked up from germline, CDR1 is DFQATT and CDR2 is SNEGSKA (reference sequence).